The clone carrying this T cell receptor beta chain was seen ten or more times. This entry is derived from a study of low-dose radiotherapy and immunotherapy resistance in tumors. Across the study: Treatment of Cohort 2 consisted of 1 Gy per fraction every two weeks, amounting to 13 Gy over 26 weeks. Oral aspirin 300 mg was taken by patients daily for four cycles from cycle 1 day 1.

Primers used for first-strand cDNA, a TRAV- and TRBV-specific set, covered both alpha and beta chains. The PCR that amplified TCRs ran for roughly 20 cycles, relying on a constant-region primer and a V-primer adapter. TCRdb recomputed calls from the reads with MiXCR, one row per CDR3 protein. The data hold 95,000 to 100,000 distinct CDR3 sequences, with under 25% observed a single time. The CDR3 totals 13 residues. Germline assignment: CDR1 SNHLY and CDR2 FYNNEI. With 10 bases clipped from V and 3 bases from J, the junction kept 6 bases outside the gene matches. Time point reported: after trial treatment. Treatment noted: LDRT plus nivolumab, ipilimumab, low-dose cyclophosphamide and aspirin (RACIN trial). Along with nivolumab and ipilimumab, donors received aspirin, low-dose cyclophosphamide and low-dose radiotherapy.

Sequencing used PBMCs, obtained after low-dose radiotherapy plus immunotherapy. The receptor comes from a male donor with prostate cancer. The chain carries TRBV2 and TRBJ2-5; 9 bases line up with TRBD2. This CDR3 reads CAKQSGGKETQYF. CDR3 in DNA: TGTGCCAAACAGAGCGGGGGGAAAGAGACCCAGTACTTC. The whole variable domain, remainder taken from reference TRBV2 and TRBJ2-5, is EPEVTQTPSHQVTQMGQEVILRCVPISNHLYFYWYRQILGQKVEFLVSFYNNEISEKSEIFDDQFSVERPDGSNFTLKIRSTKLEDSAMYFCAKQSGGKETQYFGPGTRLLVL.